This TCR beta chain derives from a study of blood T cells in healthy people across ages. Study-level points and caveats: Per-million-T-cell TCR beta diversity fell roughly linearly with age.

PCR was performed a second time for about 7 to 11 cycles using a sample-barcoded 5' primer and a J-beta primer mix. TCRdb processed the 5' RACE reads anew with MiXCR; each CDR3 protein has one entry. The repertoire includes almost 800,000 distinct CDR3 sequences, 58% of them detected once, and around 20% sits in the top ten. This CDR3 has 15 amino acids. Looked up from germline, CDR1 is SGHTA and CDR2 is FQGNSA. Trimming cost V 5 bases and J 1 base, with 14 bases left between them. Comment on this clonotype: Antigen: not known.

Healthy Russian Caucasian donors spanned ages 6 to 90 years. Investigators took 9.5 to 10 milliliters of peripheral blood from every donor. Sequencing was performed on blood. The V and J genes are TRBV7-2 and TRBJ2-5; TRBD2 might be the D (6 bases). This receptor was taken from a man aged 30-40 years in good health. Here the CDR3 reads CASSPRAGSQETQYF. CDR3 coding DNA: TGTGCCAGCAGCCCCCGAGCCGGGAGCCAAGAGACCCAGTACTTC. Full variable domain (remainder filled in from reference TRBV7-2 and TRBJ2-5): GAGVSQSPSNKVTEKGKDVELRCDPISGHTALYWYRQSLGQGLEFLIYFQGNSAPDKSGLPSDRFSAERTGGSVSTLTIQRTQQEDSAVYLCASSPRAGSQETQYFGPGTRLLVL.